A single sample gave rise to the 10 T cell receptor beta chains below, sequenced in a study of cytomegalovirus exposure and HLA in healthy donors. 60 Vbeta and 13 Jbeta primers were used in PCR. The method was immunoSEQ multiplex PCR; TCRdb's version includes in-frame clones alone and lacks a portion of them. The sample records under 200,000 clones, around 82% being singletons. Material for sequencing was PBMCs. The receptor source for this set is a man between 40 and 49 years old in good health and CMV-seropositive.

With regard to this clone: Additional DNA sequences in this sample encode the identical CDR3. The chain uses TRBV27 and TRBJ1-2; TRBD1 matches at 7 bases. CDR1 is MNHEY, CDR2 SMNVEV, per germline (reference sequence). There are 15 residues in the CDR3. The V segment lost 6 bases and the J segment 2 bases; nucleotides outside the gene matches: 9. The CDR3 nucleotides read TGTGCCAGCAGAAGCTCGACAGGGTTAAACTATGGCTACACCTTC. Translated: CASRSSTGLNYGYTF.

V usage is TRBV9 and J usage is TRBJ2-5, with 9 bases identical to TRBD2. The CDR3 consists of 16 residues. The J segment lost 2 bases and the V segment lost 4 bases, leaving 9 bases of the junction unmatched. Germline V gene lookup returns CDR1 SGDLS and CDR2 YYNGEE. The CDR3 DNA sequence: TGTGCCAGCAGCATCGGACTAGCGTCAGCTCAAGAGACCCAGTACTTC. It is translated as CASSIGLASAQETQYF.

V usage is TRBV4-1 and J usage is TRBJ2-1; 10 nucleotides line up with TRBD2. The CDR3 spans 17 residues. Germline CDR1 MGHRA, CDR2 YSYEKL. The V gene end was trimmed by 0 bases and the J gene end by 8 bases; junction bases not matched to a gene: 10. CDR3 sequence: CASSQDGAGGALDEQFF. The CDR3 nucleotides are TGCGCCAGCAGCCAAGATGGAGCGGGAGGGGCTCTCGATGAGCAGTTCTTC.

J is TRBJ2-5 and V is TRBV19, with 15 bases aligning to TRBD2. Losses at the gene ends were 6 bases for V and 4 bases for J; bases not matched to a gene: 6. In germline, CDR1 is LNHDA, CDR2 SQIVND (reference sequence). This CDR3 is 16 amino acids long. The CDR3 here is CASRSPGLAGGETQYF. For the CDR3, the DNA is TGTGCCAGTAGGAGCCCGGGACTAGCGGGAGGAGAGACCCAGTACTTC.

The rearrangement links TRBV28 to TRBJ1-2; possibly TRBD1 for D (6 bases). The CDR3 covers 14 residues. The ends were cut back, 5 bases at V and 4 bases at J, with 14 bases in the middle. Germline V gives CDR1 MDHEN, CDR2 SYDVKM. The CDR3 sequence: CASSMSGGPYGYTF. The CDR3 bases are TGTGCCAGCAGTATGTCGGGGGGCCCCTATGGCTACACCTTC.

This chain connects TRBV6-6 to TRBJ1-1; D is unclear. The V end was cut by 2 bases, the J end by 5 bases, with 6 bases between. The CDR3 spans 12 residues. Germline CDR1 is MNHNY and CDR2 is SVGAGI (reference sequence). For the CDR3, the DNA is TGTGCCAGCAGTTACCAGATAACTGAAGCTTTCTTT. Amino acids: CASSYQITEAFF.

The CDR3 loop reads CASSLEGPLAFTDTQYF. The CDR3 DNA sequence: TGTGCCAGCAGCTTAGAAGGTCCACTAGCGTTCACAGATACGCAGTATTTT. The chain employs TRBV7-8 and TRBJ2-3; TRBD2 aligns across 7 bases. The CDR3 has 17 residues. V was clipped by 1 base and J by 2 bases; unmatched bases: 9. Germline values: CDR1 SGHVS, CDR2 FQNEAQ.

The V and J genes are TRBV7-2 and TRBJ1-1; 9 bases are a match to TRBD1. Per germline, CDR1 SGHTA and CDR2 FQGNSA. V gave up 3 bases and J gave up 11 bases; unmatched junction bases: 7. The CDR3 is 13 amino acids. The CDR3 protein is CASSLTGGRSAFF. CDR3 nucleotides: TGTGCCAGCAGCTTGACAGGGGGAAGGAGTGCTTTCTTT.

The chain is built from TRBV29-1 and TRBJ2-7; no clear D. The CDR3 totals 14 residues. With 4 bases removed from V and 3 bases from J, the gap between germline ends came to 16 bases. Germline V gives CDR1 SQVTM, CDR2 ANQGSEA. Written as DNA, the CDR3 is TGCAGCGTTGTTCCTCAACTTACGGGCTACGAGCAGTACTTC. Protein sequence: CSVVPQLTGYEQYF.

The chain joins TRBV27 to TRBJ1-2; unclear D gene. The CDR3 loop spans 13 amino acids. V was clipped by 5 bases and J by 5 bases, with 12 bases between them. CDR1 MNHEY and CDR2 SMNVEV come from the germline V gene (reference sequence). As DNA, the CDR3 is TGTGCCAGCAGTCTCCGGACGGGGTATGGCTACACCTTC. It is translated as CASSLRTGYGYTF.